Here is one T cell receptor (beta chain) with its context. This sample is drawn from a study of blood T cell repertoires in COVID-19. The wider study: Specimens from acute and convalescent COVID-19 originated in the United States, Italy and Spain. The cDNA or gDNA used as material had been derived from T cells, B-cell-depleted T cells, or PBMCs.

Produced via immunoSEQ multiplex PCR; TCRdb's table is partial and in-frame only. Of roughly 160,000 clones in the sample, about 85% were seen once. The ends were cut back, 7 bases at V and 2 bases at J, with 9 bases in the middle. In germline, CDR1 is MNHEY, CDR2 SVGAGI. The CDR3 is made up of 13 amino acids. The sequence derives from a man younger than 35 with acute or convalescent COVID-19. V is TRBV6-5 and J is TRBJ1-3; D gene ambiguous. The material sequenced was peripheral blood. This CDR3 is CASTLSPGNTIYF. CDR3 in DNA: TGTGCCAGCACACTGAGCCCTGGAAACACCATATATTTT.